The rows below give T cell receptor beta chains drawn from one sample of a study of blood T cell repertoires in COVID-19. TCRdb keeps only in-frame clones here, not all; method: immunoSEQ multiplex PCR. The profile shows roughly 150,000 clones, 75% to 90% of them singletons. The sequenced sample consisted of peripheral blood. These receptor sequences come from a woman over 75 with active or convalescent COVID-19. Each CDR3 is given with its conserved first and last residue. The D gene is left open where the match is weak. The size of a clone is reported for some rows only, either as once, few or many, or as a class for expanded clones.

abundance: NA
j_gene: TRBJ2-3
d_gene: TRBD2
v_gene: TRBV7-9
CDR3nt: TGTGCCAGCAGCCCGGGACTAGCGGGGGGGTCCTCCACAGATACGCAGTATTTT
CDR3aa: CASSPGLAGGSSTDTQYF

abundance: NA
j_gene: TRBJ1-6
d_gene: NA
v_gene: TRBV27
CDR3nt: TGTGCCAGCAGTTTTCGACAGGCTTATAATTCACCCCTCCACTTT
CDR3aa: CASSFRQAYNSPLHF

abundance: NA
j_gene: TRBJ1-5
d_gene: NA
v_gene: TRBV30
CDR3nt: TGTGCCTGGAGCTGGGGAGTGGGACGGGGGAGCAATCAGCCCCAGCATTTT
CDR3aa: CAWSWGVGRGSNQPQHF

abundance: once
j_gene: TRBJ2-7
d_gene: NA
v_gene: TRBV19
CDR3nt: TGTGCCAGTAGTATTAAGGGGAGGAACGAGCAGTACTTC
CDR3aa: CASSIKGRNEQYF

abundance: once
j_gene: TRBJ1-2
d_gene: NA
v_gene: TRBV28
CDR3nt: TGTGCCAGCAGTTTAAACAGGAACTATGGCTACACCTTC
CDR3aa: CASSLNRNYGYTF

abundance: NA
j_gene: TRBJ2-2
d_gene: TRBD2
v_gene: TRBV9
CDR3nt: TGTGCCAGCAGCGTAGTAGGGGAGGGCGGGGAGCTGTTTTTT
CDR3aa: CASSVVGEGGELFF

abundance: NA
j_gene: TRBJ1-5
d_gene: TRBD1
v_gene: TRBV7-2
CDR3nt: TGTGCCAGCAGCCCGGGACAGGGGTCGTATCAGCCCCAGCATTTT
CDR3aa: CASSPGQGSYQPQHF

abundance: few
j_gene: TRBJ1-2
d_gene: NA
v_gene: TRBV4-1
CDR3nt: TGCGCCAGTTCCCGGGATTCTGGAATAATGAACTATGGCTACACCTTC
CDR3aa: CASSRDSGIMNYGYTF

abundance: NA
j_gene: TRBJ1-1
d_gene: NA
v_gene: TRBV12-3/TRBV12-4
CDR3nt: TGTGCCAGCAGTTTAGTATTGAGGACTGAAGCTTTCTTT
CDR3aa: CASSLVLRTEAFF

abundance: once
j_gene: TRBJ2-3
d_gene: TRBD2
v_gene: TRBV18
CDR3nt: TGTGCCAGCTCACCACCGGCGGGGGGGCCCACAGATACGCAGTATTTT
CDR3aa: CASSPPAGGPTDTQYF

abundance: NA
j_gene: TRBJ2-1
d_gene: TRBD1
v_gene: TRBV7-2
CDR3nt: TGTGCCAGCAGCTTATTTCGGACAGGGGGGAACAATGAGCAGTTCTTC
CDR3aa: CASSLFRTGGNNEQFF

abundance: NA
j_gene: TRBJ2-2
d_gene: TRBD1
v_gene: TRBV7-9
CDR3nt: TGTGCCAGCAGCCTGCAGGGGGCGCCCGGGGAGCTGTTTTTT
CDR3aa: CASSLQGAPGELFF

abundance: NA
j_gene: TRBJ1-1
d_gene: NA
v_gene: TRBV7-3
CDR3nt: TGTGCCAGCAGCTCGCAAGGGGGGGTGAACACTGAAGCTTTCTTT
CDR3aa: CASSSQGGVNTEAFF

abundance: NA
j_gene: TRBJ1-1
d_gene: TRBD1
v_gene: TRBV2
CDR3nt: TGTGCCAGCAGAGGACAGGCGAACACTGAAGCTTTCTTT
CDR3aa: CASRGQANTEAFF

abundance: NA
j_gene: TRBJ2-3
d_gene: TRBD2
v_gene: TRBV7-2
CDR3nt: TGTGCCAGCAGCTCCCAGCGGGGAACAAGGGCAGATACGCAGTATTTT
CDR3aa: CASSSQRGTRADTQYF

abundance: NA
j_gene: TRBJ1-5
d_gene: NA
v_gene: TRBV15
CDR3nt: TGTGCCACCAGCCCCCCGGGACAACACAATCAGCCCCAGCATTTT
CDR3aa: CATSPPGQHNQPQHF

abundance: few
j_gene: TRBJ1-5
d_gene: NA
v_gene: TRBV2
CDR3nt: TGTGCCAGCAGTGAAGCGGGGCCGACAGAAAGCAATCAGCCCCAGCATTTT
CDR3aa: CASSEAGPTESNQPQHF

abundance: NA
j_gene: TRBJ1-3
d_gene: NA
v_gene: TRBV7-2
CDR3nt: TGTGCCAGCAGCTCCTACGGGAGCTCTGGAAACACCATATATTTT
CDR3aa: CASSSYGSSGNTIYF

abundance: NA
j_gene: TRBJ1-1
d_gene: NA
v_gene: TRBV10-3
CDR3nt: TGTGCCATCAGATCCTCAGATGGGGGGGTGAACACTGAAGCTTTCTTT
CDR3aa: CAIRSSDGGVNTEAFF

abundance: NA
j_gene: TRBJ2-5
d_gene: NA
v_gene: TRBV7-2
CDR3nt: TGTGCCAGCAGCTTAGGTCGGAGCCAAGAGACCCAGTACTTC
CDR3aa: CASSLGRSQETQYF

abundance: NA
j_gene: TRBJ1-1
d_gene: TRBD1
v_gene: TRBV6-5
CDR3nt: TGTGCCAGCAGCCGATTCAGGGGGGAAGCTTTCTTT
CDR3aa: CASSRFRGEAFF

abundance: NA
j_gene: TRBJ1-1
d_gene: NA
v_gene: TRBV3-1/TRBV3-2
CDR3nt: TGTGCCAGCAGCCAAGTGACAGGATGGACTGAAGCTTTCTTT
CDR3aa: CASSQVTGWTEAFF

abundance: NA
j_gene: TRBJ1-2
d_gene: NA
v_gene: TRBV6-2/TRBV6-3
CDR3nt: TGTGCCAGCAGTTACTCTGCCAGGGTCGTCTATGGCTACACCTTC
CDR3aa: CASSYSARVVYGYTF

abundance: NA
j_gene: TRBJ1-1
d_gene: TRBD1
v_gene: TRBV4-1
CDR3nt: TGCGCCAGCAGCCAAGTAACAGGGGCAGGGGCTTTCTTT
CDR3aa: CASSQVTGAGAFF

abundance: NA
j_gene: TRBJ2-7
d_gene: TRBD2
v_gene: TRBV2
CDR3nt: TGTGCCAGCATCCTAACTAGCGGGTTCTCCTACGAGCAGTACTTC
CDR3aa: CASILTSGFSYEQYF

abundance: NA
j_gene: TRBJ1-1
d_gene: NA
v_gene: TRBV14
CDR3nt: TGTGCCAGCAGCCAGCTCCCAGGCGTGAACACTGAAGCTTTCTTT
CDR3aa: CASSQLPGVNTEAFF

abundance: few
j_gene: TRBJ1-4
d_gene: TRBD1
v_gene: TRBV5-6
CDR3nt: TGTGCCAGCAGCATTGAGGGACAGGGACGCGAAAAACTGTTTTTT
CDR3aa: CASSIEGQGREKLFF

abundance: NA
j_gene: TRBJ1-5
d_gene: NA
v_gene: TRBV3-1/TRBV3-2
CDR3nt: TGTGCCAGCAGCCATGGACAGTTAAGAGGGGGAAATCAGCCCCAGCATTTT
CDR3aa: CASSHGQLRGGNQPQHF

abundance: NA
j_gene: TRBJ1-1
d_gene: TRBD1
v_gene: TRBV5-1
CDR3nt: TGCGCCAGCAGCAAACTACAGGGGACCAGAGCCGAAGCTTTCTTT
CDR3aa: CASSKLQGTRAEAFF

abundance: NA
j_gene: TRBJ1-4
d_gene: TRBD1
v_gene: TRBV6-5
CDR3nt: TGTGCCAGCAGTTACGACCAAGGGGGCGAAGAAAAACTGTTTTTT
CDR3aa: CASSYDQGGEEKLFF

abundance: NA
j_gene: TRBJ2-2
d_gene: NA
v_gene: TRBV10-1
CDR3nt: TGCGCCAGCAGTAGGGGTCAGGCGAACACCGGGGAGCTGTTTTTT
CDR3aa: CASSRGQANTGELFF

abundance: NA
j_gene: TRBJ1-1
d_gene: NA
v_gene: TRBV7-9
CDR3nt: TGTGCCAGCAGCCCCCTCCCGGGGATCACTGAAGCTTTCTTT
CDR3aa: CASSPLPGITEAFF

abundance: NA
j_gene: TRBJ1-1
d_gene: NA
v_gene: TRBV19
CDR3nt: TGTGCCAGTATCGCCGGTAGACAGAGGAACACTGAAGCTTTCTTT
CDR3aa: CASIAGRQRNTEAFF

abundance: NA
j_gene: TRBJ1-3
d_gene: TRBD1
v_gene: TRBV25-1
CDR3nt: TGTGCCAGCAGGGAGACAGGGGGCGGCGGAAACACCATATATTTT
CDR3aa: CASRETGGGGNTIYF

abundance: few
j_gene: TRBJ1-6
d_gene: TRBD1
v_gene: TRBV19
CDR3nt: TGTGCCAGTAGTGACAACCGGGACAGGGACCGTTCACCCCTCCACTTT
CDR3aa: CASSDNRDRDRSPLHF

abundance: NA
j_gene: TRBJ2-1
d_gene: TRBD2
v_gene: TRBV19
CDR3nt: TGTGCCAGTAGGTCGATTAGCGGGGGCTCCTACAATGAGCAGTTCTTC
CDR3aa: CASRSISGGSYNEQFF

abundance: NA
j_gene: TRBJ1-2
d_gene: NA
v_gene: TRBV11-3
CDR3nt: TGTGCCACCCAGGACGGGGGATATGGCTACACCTTC
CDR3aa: CATQDGGYGYTF

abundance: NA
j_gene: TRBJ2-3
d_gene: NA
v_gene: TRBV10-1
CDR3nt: TGCGCCAGCAGTGAGTTGCCGGGGTGGGGAGATACGCAGTATTTT
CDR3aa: CASSELPGWGDTQYF

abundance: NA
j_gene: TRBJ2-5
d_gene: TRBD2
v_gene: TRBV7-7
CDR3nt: TGTGCTAGCAGCTTAGGACTAGCGGGGCTCAACGGGGAGACCCAGTACTTC
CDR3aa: CASSLGLAGLNGETQYF

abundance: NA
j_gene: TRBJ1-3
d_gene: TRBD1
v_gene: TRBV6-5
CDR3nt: TGTGCCAGCAGTTACGGTGGACAGGACTCTGGAAACACCATATATTTT
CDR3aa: CASSYGGQDSGNTIYF

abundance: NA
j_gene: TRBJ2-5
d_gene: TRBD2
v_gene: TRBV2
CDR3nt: TGTGCCAGCAGTGGGGAGCGGGGGTTCGGAGAGACCCAGTACTTC
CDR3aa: CASSGERGFGETQYF

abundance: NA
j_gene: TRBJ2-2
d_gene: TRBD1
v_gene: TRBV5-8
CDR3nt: TGTGCCAGCAGCATAAGACAGGGGGTATATTACACCGGGGAGCTGTTTTTT
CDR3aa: CASSIRQGVYYTGELFF

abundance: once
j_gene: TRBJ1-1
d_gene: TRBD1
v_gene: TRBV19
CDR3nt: TGTGCCAGTAGTAAACCGGACAGGGGGCCGACTGAAGCTTTCTTT
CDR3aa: CASSKPDRGPTEAFF

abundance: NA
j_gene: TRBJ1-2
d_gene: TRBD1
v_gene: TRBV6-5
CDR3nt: TGTGCCAGCAGTTACGGGACAGGAGCTAACTATGGCTACACCTTC
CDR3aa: CASSYGTGANYGYTF

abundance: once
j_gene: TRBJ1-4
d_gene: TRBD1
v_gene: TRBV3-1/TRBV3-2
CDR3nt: TGTGCCAGCAGCCGTGGACAGGGATTCGGAAAACTGTTTTTT
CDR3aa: CASSRGQGFGKLFF

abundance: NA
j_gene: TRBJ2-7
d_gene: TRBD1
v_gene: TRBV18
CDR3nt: TGTGCCAGCTCACAGGGACAGGGCGAGCAGTACTTC
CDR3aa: CASSQGQGEQYF

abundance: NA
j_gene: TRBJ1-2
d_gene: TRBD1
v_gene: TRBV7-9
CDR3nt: TGTGCCAGCAGCCCGCAGGACAGGGCGGATAATGGCTACACCTTC
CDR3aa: CASSPQDRADNGYTF

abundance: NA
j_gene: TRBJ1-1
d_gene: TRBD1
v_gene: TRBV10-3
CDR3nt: TGTGCCATCAGTGGTCCGGGACAGGGGATTTCGTCTTTCTTT
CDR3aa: CAISGPGQGISSFF

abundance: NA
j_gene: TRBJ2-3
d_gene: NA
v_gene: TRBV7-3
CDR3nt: TGTGCCAGCAGCTTTACTGGAGGTGGCACAGATACGCAGTATTTT
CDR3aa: CASSFTGGGTDTQYF

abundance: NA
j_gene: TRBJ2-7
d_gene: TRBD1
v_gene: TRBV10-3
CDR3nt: TGTGCCATCAGACCTAATCCGGGACAGGGGGCATACGAGCAGTACTTC
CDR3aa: CAIRPNPGQGAYEQYF

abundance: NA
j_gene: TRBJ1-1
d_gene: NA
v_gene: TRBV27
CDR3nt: TGTGCCAGCAGTTTAGTCAGCGTGGCCACTGAAGCTTTCTTT
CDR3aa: CASSLVSVATEAFF

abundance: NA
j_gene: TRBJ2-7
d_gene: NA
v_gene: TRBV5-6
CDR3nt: TGTGCCAGCAGCTATGGGAGGGACATACCCTACGAGCAGTACTTC
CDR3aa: CASSYGRDIPYEQYF

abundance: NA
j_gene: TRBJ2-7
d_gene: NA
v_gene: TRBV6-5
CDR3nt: TGTGCCAGCAGTTATGTTGTCGGCGGGGGCCCCTACGAGCAGTACTTC
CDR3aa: CASSYVVGGGPYEQYF

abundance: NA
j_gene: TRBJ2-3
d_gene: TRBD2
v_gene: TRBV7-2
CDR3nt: TGTGCCAGCAGCTGGCTCGGGGGGGCCATCAGCGCAGATACGCAGTATTTT
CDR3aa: CASSWLGGAISADTQYF

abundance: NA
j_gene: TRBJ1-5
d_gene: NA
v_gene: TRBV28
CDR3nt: TGTGCCAGCAGTTTCGCTGGTCCGCGGGGTCAGCCCCAGCATTTT
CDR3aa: CASSFAGPRGQPQHF